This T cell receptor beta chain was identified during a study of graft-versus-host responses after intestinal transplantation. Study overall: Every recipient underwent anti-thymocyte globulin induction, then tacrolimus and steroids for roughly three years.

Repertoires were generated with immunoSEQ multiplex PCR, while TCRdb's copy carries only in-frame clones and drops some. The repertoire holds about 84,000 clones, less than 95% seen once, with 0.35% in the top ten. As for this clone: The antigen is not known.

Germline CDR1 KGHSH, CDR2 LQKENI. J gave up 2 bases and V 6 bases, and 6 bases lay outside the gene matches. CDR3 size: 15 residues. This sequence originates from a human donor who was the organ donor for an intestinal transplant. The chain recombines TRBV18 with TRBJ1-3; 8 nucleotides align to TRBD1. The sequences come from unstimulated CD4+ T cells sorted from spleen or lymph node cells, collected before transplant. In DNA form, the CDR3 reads TGTGCCAGCTCCCCTAGGACAGGGCCTGGAAACACCATATATTTT. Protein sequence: CASSPRTGPGNTIYF.